This entry describes one T cell receptor (beta chain). The antigen is unknown. The ends were cut back, 0 bases at V and 4 bases at J, with 10 bases in the middle. The germline CDR1 and CDR2 sequences are MGHRA and YSYEKL. The CDR3 covers 15 residues. This sample was included in a study of PD-1 blockade in classical Hodgkin lymphoma. The protocol was immunoSEQ multiplex PCR, while the TCRdb copy is restricted to in-frame clones and leaves out a portion. The top ten hold roughly 8.4% of the sample, which has roughly 140,000 clones, nearly 80% seen once. Autologous stem cell transplantation was followed by relapse in every patient, and brentuximab vedotin exposure varied. Study findings and constraints: Newly diagnosed patients were reported to start with lower TCR diversity than healthy donors.

The TCR was taken from a human donor with classical Hodgkin lymphoma. Sequenced material: peripheral blood mononuclear cells (PBMCs), taken before the second cycle of nivolumab. The V gene is TRBV4-1, the J gene TRBJ1-3, with D unclear. CDR3 residues: CASSQEKLLGNTIYF. The CDR3 coding sequence is TGCGCCAGCAGCCAAGAGAAACTCTTAGGAAACACCATATATTTT.